This T cell receptor (beta chain) was sequenced during a study of blood T cell repertoires in COVID-19. Study-wide background: Acute and convalescent COVID-19 specimens originated in the United States, Italy and Spain.

Measured with immunoSEQ multiplex PCR; TCRdb has only the in-frame clones, and not every one. The sample has about 220,000 clones, around three quarters seen once. The CDR3 length is 14 residues. Germline-derived CDR1 and CDR2 are SNHLY and FYNNEI. Between the trimmed V and J ends, which lost 6 bases and 5 bases, there was a span of 16 bases. The source material was peripheral blood. This TCR was sampled from a woman between 65 and 79 years old with acute or convalescent COVID-19. The J gene is TRBJ1-1, the V gene TRBV2; D might be TRBD1 (6 bases). CDR3 region: CASRIGGVGTEAFF. Here the CDR3 DNA reads TGTGCCAGCAGGATAGGGGGTGTAGGGACTGAAGCTTTCTTT.